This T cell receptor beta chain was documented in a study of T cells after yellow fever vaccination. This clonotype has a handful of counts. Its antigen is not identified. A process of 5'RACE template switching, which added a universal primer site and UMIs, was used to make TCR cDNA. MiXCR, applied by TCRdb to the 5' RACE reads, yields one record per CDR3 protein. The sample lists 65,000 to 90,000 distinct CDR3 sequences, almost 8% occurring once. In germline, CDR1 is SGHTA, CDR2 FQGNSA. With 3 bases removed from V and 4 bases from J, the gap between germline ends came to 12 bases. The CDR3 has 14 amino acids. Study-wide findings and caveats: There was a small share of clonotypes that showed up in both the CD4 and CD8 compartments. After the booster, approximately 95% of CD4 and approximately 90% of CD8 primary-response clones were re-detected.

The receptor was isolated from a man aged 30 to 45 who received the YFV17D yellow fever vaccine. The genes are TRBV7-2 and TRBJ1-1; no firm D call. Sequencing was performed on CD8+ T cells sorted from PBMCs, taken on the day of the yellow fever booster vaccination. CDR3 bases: TGTGCCAGCAGCTTGCTAGGGTTCCCCACTGAAGCTTTCTTT. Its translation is CASSLLGFPTEAFF.